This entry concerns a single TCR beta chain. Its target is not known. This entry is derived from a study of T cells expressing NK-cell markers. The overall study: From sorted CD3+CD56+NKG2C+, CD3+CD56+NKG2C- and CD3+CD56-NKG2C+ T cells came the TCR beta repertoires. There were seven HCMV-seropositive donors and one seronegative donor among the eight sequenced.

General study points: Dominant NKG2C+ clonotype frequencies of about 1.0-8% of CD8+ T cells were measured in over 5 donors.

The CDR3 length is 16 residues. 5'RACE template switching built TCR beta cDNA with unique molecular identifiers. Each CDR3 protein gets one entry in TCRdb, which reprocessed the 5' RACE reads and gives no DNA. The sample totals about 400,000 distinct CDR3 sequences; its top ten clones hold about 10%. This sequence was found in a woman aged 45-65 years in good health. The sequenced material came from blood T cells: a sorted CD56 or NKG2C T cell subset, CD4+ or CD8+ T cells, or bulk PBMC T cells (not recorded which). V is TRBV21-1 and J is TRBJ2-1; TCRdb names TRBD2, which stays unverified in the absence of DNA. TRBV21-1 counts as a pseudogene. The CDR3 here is CASSKVVAGAHNEQFF.